Described below is a single TCR beta chain sequence and its context. This sample is part of a study of T cell responses to AZD1222 COVID-19 vaccine. Here immunoSEQ multiplex PCR was the method, and the copy in TCRdb shows in-frame clones only, minus some. Among under 70,000 clones, roughly 90% were seen once, and the ten largest hold roughly 14%. This sequence was found in an adult who received the AZD1222 COVID-19 vaccine. The specimen was peripheral blood, collected 28 days after the second AZD1222 dose.

CDR3 in amino acids: CASSARLAGGKETQYF. CDR3 in DNA: TGTGCCAGCAGCGCAAGACTAGCGGGAGGGAAAGAGACCCAGTACTTC. V and J are TRBV11-3 and TRBJ2-5, with 14 bases fitting TRBD2. The V and J ends lost 5 bases and 3 bases, in that order; junction bases with no gene match: 5. Per germline, CDR1 SGHNT and CDR2 YENEEA. CDR3 size: 16 residues.